This T cell receptor beta chain came from a study of Graves' ophthalmopathy and Graves' hyperthyroidism. Amplified material comprised TCR beta CDR3 regions derived from RNA transcripts. HTBI primers primed a first-round RT-PCR, and a second-round multiplex PCR followed. Each CDR3 protein gets one entry after TCRdb re-called the multiplex PCR reads with MiXCR. This table holds hundreds of thousands of distinct CDR3 sequences, over 20% found once. V was shortened by 5 bases and J by 3 bases, with 11 bases between the two germline ends. Per the germline V gene, CDR1 is LNHDA and CDR2 is SQIVND (reference sequence). The CDR3 is 14 residues long. Broader study findings: Blood also harbored most expanded thyroid clonotypes above 0.001 frequency.

The study recruited hyperthyroidism patients aged 18 to 65 who were newly diagnosed, under 2 months' duration. The PBMCs had their origin in approximately 10 ml of fresh peripheral blood. The table lists this clonotype with many counts. The antigen remains unidentified. The chain joins TRBV19 to TRBJ1-5; D gene ambiguous. The receptor was derived from a woman aged 18-29 years with stable Graves' hyperthyroidism. Some clones in this sample may be carry-over from other donors' samples. Material for sequencing was peripheral blood. CDR3 in DNA: TGTGCCAGTAGTCCCGGACGGATCAATCAGCCCCAGCATTTT. Translation: CASSPGRINQPQHF.